Below are 4 T cell receptor beta chains sequenced from a single sample in a study of STAT5B mutations in CD4+ large granular lymphocyte leukemia. The data were produced by immunoSEQ multiplex PCR, yet TCRdb's version contains in-frame clones alone and is incomplete. The table has approximately 31,000 clones, about 76% seen once. Sequencing was performed on CD4+ T cells from blood buffy coats. The origin of the receptors is a human donor in good health.

This clone was observed once. Here the CDR3 reads CASSDDTRDGYTF. The CDR3, as DNA: TGTGCCAGCAGTGATGACACGAGGGATGGCTACACCTTC. The genes are TRBV2 and TRBJ1-2; D remains unclear. V was trimmed by 3 bases and J by 6 bases, leaving 11 bases between them. This CDR3 spans 13 amino acids. The germline CDR1 and CDR2 sequences are SNHLY and FYNNEI.

The J gene is TRBJ2-3, the V gene TRBV2, with 13 bases fitting TRBD2. The CDR3 loop spans 16 amino acids. In germline, CDR1 is SNHLY, CDR2 FYNNEI. V trimming: 5 bases; J trimming: 0 bases; junction bases outside the gene matches: 2. The CDR3 is CASSRTSGGSTDTQYF. Written as DNA, the CDR3 is TGTGCCAGCAGTAGGACTAGCGGGGGCAGCACAGATACGCAGTATTTT.

This chain connects TRBV2 to TRBJ1-2, with D uncertain. With 1 base removed from V and 6 bases from J, the gap between germline ends came to 15 bases. The CDR3 extends over 15 amino acids. Germline CDR1 and CDR2: SNHLY and FYNNEI. The CDR3 spells CASSEGRGARNGYTF. The CDR3 DNA reads TGTGCCAGCAGTGAAGGTCGAGGCGCCAGAAATGGCTACACCTTC.

The V and J genes are TRBV6-1 and TRBJ1-5, with D perhaps TRBD1 (6 bases). In germline, CDR1 is MNHNS, CDR2 SASEGT. With 7 bases removed from V and 0 bases from J, the gap between germline ends came to 13 bases. There are 15 residues in the CDR3. DNA of the CDR3: TGTGCCAGCACCTTTAACAGGGATAGCAATCAGCCCCAGCATTTT. It encodes CASTFNRDSNQPQHF.